Sequencing of this T cell receptor (beta chain) was carried out in a study of T cells in Graves' hyperthyroidism and ophthalmopathy. Stable hyperthyroidism: no ophthalmopathy progression over 18 months of follow-up. Clinical symptoms, serum thyroxine, TRAb, thyroid ultrasound and orbital computed tomography informed diagnoses. PBMCs were obtained from 9.5 to 10 ml fresh peripheral blood. Findings of the study overall: In the analysis, a 13 V-J model separated ophthalmopathy from stable hyperthyroidism.

This CDR3 comprises 14 residues. V was clipped by 5 bases and J by 7 bases, with 14 bases between them. TCR beta CDR3 regions were amplified from RNA. HTBI primers were used for first-round RT-PCR of the TCR CDR3. TCRdb redid the calling of the multiplex PCR reads with MiXCR, one entry per CDR3 protein. The sample holds 650,000 to 750,000 distinct CDR3 sequences, approximately 14% seen once. This clonotype was seen more than once but under ten times. Its antigen is unidentified. The chain is built from TRBV12-3 or TRBV12-4 and TRBJ1-4; perhaps TRBD1 as D (6 bases). What was sequenced was blood. This clonotype was obtained from a young woman with Graves' hyperthyroidism. The CDR3 DNA reads TGTGCCAGCAGTCTGGACAGCATAAGTGAAAAACTGTTTTTT. Amino acid sequence: CASSLDSISEKLFF.